This T cell receptor (beta chain) emerged from a study of T cell repertoires in cytomegalovirus infection. Looking at the study overall: Indications came from public TCR beta signatures; they pointed to CMV infection and to a matching HLA type.

This clonotype was picked up a small number of times. TCRdb processed the reads anew with MiXCR; each CDR3 protein has one entry. The repertoire includes around 320,000 distinct CDR3 sequences, more than 8% of them detected once, and 3.5% to 4.5% sits in the top ten. The CDR3 covers 14 residues. V was pared by 5 bases and J by 0 bases, with 11 bases between. Germline V gene lookup returns CDR1 DFQATT and CDR2 SNEGSKA (reference sequence). This chain connects TRBV20-1 to TRBJ2-4, with D unresolved. Input material: PBMCs. This TCR derives from a human donor in good health (CMV status not recorded). Some clones in this sample may be carry-over from other donors' samples. The CDR3 DNA reads as TGCAGTGCTCGTAAACTTATAGCCAAAAACATTCAGTACTTC. It is translated as CSARKLIAKNIQYF.